This T cell receptor (beta chain) stems from a study of cytomegalovirus exposure and HLA in healthy donors. In regard to this clone: Its antigen is unidentified.

Study findings and constraints: Earlier findings revealed that most TCR beta V segments proved productive either about 87% or about 30% of the time. In terms of immune exposure information, only CMV serostatus was available. Per published accounts, TCR beta sequences correctly predicted the HLA-A and HLA-B alleles of most subjects.

The primer mix had 60 Vbeta and 13 Jbeta primers. Only in-frame clones appear in the TCRdb table, and some are missing; sequencing was by immunoSEQ multiplex PCR. The sample has some 150,000 clones, approximately 72% seen once; the top ten hold roughly 2.1%. This clonotype was sampled from a man between 40 and 49 years old in good health and CMV-seronegative. The source material was PBMCs.

Here the CDR3 DNA reads TGCAGCGCCGCCTCGGGGGGCTACGAGCAGTACTTC. It translates to CSAASGGYEQYF. The genes are TRBV29-1 and TRBJ2-7; 7 bases line up with TRBD2. The CDR3 runs to 12 residues. Germline loops: CDR1 SQVTM, CDR2 ANQGSEA. J was trimmed by 3 bases and V by 7 bases; bases with no gene match: 6.